This section outlines one T cell receptor beta chain sequence together with its context. Its antigen is still unknown. Whenever a sample was processed, at least 6 million PBMCs were isolated. This specimen belongs to a study of blood T cells in healthy people across ages. The study, taken as a whole, reports: PBMCs were not sorted, which prevented a conclusive comparison of naive versus antigen-experienced cells. The study lacked donor CMV status, which possibly confounded expanded clonotype changes.

The use of a sample-barcoded 5' primer and a J-beta primer mix characterized a second PCR of 7 to 11 cycles. Each cDNA molecule was tagged by a template-switch adaptor with 12 random nucleotides. One entry per CDR3 protein, called by TCRdb with MiXCR from the 5' RACE reads. The sample contains hundreds of thousands of distinct CDR3 sequences, about 28% of which appear only once. CDR3 size: 13 residues. Deletions cut 4 bases from V and 3 bases from J, with 8 bases between. CDR1 KGHDR and CDR2 SFDVKD come from the germline V gene. The sequence derives from a woman aged 80 or older in good health. The chain recombines TRBV24-1 with TRBJ1-1; D is perhaps TRBD1 (6 bases). Sequences were obtained from blood. CDR3 sequence reads: CATSEGAYTEAFF. The CDR3, as DNA: TGTGCCACCAGTGAGGGGGCTTACACTGAAGCTTTCTTT.